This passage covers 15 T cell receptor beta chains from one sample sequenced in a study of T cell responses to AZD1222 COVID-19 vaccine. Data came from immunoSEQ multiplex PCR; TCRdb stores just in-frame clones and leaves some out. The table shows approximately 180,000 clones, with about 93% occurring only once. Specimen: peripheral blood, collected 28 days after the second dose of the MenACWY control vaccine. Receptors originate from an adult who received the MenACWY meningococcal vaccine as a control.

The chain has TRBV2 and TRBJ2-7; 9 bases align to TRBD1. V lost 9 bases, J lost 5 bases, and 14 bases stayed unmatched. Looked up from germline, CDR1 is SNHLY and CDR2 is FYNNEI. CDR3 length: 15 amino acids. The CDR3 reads CARGEQGAKIHEQYF. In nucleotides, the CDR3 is TGTGCCAGGGGGGAACAGGGGGCGAAAATACACGAGCAGTACTTC.

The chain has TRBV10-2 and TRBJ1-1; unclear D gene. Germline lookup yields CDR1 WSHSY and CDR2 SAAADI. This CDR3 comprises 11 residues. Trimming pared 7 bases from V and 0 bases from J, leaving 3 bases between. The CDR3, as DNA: TGCGCCAGCACAGTGAACACTGAAGCTTTCTTT. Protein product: CASTVNTEAFF.

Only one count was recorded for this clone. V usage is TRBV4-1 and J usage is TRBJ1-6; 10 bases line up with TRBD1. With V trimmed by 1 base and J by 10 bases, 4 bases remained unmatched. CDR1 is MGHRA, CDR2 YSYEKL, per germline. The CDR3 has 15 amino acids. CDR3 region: CASSQGQGAWSPLHF. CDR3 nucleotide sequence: TGCGCCAGCAGCCAAGGACAGGGGGCTTGGTCACCCCTCCACTTT.

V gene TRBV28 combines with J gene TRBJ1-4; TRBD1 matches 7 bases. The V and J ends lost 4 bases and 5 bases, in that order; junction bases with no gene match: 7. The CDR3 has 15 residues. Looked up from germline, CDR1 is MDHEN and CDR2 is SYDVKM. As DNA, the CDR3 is TGTGCCAGCAGTTACCCAGGGGGGCGGAATGAAAAACTGTTTTTT. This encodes CASSYPGGRNEKLFF.

The CDR3 DNA reads as TGTGCCAGTAGCTACTCCCACGAGAGGGGGACTGGAAACACCATATATTTT. Translated, it gives CASSYSHERGTGNTIYF. The chain joins TRBV19 to TRBJ1-3; perhaps TRBD1 as D (6 bases). Trimming took off 6 bases at V and 2 bases at J, with 20 bases between the two ends. Germline assignment: CDR1 LNHDA and CDR2 SQIVND (reference sequence). The CDR3 runs to 17 residues. Full variable domain (remainder filled in from reference TRBV19 and TRBJ1-3): DGGITQSPKYLFRKEGQNVTLSCEQNLNHDAMYWYRQDPGQGLRLIYYSQIVNDFQKGDIAEGYSVSREKKESFPLTVTSAQKNPTAFYLCASSYSHERGTGNTIYFGEGSWLTVV.

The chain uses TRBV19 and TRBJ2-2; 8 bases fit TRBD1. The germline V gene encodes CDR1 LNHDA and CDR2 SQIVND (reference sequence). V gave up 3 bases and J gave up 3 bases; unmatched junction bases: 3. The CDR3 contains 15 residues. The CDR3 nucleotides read TGTGCCAGTAGTATGGACAGGGCATACACCGGGGAGCTGTTTTTT. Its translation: CASSMDRAYTGELFF.

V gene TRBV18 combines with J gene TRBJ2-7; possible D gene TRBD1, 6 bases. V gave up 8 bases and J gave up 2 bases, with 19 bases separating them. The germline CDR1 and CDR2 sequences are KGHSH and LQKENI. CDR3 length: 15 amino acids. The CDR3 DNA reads TGTGCCAGCACAGAGATGGGACACCCCGCCTACGAGCAGTACTTC. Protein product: CASTEMGHPAYEQYF.

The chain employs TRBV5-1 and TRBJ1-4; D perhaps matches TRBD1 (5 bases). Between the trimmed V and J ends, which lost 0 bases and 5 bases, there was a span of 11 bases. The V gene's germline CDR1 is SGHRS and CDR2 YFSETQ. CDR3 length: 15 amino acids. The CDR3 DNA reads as TGCGCCAGCAGCTTGGGGGGGTACAGGAATGAAAAACTGTTTTTT. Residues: CASSLGGYRNEKLFF.

CDR3 loop: CASSPWGNQPQHF. For the CDR3, the DNA is TGTGCCAGCAGCCCCTGGGGCAATCAGCCCCAGCATTTT. The rearrangement joins TRBV28 to TRBJ1-5; D unclear. This CDR3 spans 13 amino acids. Germline assignment: CDR1 MDHEN and CDR2 SYDVKM. The V end lost 6 bases, the J end lost 2 bases, and 8 bases lay between the germline ends.

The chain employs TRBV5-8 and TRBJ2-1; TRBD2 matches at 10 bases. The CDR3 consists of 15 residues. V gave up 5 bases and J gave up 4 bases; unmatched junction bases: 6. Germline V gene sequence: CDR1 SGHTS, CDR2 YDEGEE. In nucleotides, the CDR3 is TGTGCCAGCAGAATTAGCGGGGGGAAATACAATGAGCAGTTCTTC. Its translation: CASRISGGKYNEQFF.

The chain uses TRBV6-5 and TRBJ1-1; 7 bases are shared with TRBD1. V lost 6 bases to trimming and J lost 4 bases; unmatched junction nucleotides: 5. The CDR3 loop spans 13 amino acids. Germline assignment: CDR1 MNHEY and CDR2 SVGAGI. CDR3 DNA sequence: TGTGCCAGCAGCTCTTCAGGGGGCACTGAAGCTTTCTTT. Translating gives CASSSSGGTEAFF.

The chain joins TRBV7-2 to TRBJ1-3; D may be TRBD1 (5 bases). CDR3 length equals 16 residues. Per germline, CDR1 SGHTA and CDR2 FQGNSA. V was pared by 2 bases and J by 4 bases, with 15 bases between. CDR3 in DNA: TGTGCCAGCAGCTTAACGGGGCCCAGGACGGGAAACACCATATATTTT. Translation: CASSLTGPRTGNTIYF. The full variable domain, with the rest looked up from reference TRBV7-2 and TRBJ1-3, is GAGVSQSPSNKVTEKGKDVELRCDPISGHTALYWYRQSLGQGLEFLIYFQGNSAPDKSGLPSDRFSAERTGGSVSTLTIQRTQQEDSAVYLCASSLTGPRTGNTIYFGEGSWLTVV.

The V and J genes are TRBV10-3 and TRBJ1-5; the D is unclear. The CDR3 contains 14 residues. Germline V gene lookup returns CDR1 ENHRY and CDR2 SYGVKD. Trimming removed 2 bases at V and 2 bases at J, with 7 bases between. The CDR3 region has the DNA TGTGCCATCAGTGAGGGACCGGGCAATCAGCCCCAGCATTTT. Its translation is CAISEGPGNQPQHF.

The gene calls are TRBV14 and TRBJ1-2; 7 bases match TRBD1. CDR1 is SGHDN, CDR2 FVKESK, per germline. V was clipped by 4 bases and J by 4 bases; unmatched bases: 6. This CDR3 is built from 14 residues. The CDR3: CASSRDRSIYGYTF. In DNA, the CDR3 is TGTGCCAGCAGCCGGGACAGAAGTATCTATGGCTACACCTTC.

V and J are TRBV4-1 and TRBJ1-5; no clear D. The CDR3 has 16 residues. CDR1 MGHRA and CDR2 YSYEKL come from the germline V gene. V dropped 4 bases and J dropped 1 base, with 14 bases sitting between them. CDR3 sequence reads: CASSPGPLRSNQPQHF. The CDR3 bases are TGCGCCAGCAGCCCCGGGCCCTTACGAAGCAATCAGCCCCAGCATTTT.